Here is one T cell receptor (beta chain) with its context. Its antigen is not identified. The sample comes from a study of blood T cells in healthy people across ages. General study results and limits: Per million T cells, TCR beta diversity dropped about linearly as age rose. The authors considered diversity estimates from one million T cells to be underestimates.

Per the germline V gene, CDR1 is MNHNY and CDR2 is SVGAGI (reference sequence). V gave up 2 bases and J gave up 7 bases, with 17 bases separating them. This CDR3 spans 15 amino acids. A J-beta primer mix and a sample-barcoded 5' primer were used in a second PCR of roughly 7 to 12 cycles. Every sample gave at least 2.5 million paired-end reads containing CDR3. TCRdb re-derived calls from the 5' RACE reads in MiXCR, one entry per CDR3 protein. The profile shows 790,000 or so distinct CDR3 sequences, about 56% of them singletons. Donors were systemically healthy Caucasian individuals from Russia aged about 6 to 95 years.

The chain has TRBV6-6 and TRBJ1-2; no clear D gene. This TCR was sampled from a man in his forties or fifties in good health. Sequencing used blood. For the CDR3, the DNA is TGTGCCAGCAGTTACCGCCCCGGTTATGGGTCTGGCTACACCTTC. It is translated as CASSYRPGYGSGYTF.